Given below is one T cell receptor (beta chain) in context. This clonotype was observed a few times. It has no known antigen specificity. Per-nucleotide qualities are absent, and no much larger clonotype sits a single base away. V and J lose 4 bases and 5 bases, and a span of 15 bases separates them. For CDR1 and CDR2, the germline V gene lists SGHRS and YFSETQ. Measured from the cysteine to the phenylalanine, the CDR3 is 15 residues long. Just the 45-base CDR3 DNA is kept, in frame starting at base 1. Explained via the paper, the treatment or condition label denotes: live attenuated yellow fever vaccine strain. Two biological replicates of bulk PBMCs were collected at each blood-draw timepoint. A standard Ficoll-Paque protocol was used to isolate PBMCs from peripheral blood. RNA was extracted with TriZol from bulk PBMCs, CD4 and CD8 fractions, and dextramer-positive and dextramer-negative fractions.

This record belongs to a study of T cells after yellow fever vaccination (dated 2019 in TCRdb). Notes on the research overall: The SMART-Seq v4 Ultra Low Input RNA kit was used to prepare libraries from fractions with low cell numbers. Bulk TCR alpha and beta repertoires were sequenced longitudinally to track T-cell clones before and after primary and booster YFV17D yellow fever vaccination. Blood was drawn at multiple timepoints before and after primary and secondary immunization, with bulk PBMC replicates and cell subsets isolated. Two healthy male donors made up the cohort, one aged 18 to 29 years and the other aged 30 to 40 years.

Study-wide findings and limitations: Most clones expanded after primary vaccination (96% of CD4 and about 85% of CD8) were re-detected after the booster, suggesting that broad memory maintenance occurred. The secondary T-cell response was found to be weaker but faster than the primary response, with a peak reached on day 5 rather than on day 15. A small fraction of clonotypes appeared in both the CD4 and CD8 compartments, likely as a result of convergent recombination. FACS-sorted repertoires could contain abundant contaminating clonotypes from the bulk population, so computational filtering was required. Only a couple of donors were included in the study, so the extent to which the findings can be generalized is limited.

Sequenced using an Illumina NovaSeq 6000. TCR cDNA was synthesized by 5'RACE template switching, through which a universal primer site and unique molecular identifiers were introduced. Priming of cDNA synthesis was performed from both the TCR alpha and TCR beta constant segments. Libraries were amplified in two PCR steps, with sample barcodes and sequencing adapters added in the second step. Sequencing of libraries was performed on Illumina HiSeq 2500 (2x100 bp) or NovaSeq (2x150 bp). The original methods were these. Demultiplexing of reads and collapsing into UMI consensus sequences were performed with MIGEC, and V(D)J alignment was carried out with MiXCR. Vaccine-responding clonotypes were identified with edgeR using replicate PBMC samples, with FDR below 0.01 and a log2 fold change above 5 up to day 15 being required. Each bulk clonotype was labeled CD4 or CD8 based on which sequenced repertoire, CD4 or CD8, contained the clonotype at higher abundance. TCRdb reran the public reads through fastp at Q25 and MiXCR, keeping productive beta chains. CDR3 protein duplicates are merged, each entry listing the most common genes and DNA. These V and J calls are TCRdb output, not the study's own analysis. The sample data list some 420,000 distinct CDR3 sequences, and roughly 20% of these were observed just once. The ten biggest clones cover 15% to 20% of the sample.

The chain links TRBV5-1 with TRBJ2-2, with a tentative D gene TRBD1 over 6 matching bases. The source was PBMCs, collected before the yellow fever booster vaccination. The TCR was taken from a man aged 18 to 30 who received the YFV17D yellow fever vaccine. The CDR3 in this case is CASSLHRVRTGELFF. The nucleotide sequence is TGCGCCAGCAGCCTGCACAGGGTTCGGACCGGGGAGCTGTTTTTT. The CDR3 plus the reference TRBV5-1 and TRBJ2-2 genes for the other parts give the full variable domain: KAGVTQTPRYLIKTRGQQVTLSCSPISGHRSVSWYQQTPGQGLQFLFEYFSETQRNKGNFPGRFSGRQFSNSRSEMNVSTLELGDSALYLCASSLHRVRTGELFFGEGSRLTVL.